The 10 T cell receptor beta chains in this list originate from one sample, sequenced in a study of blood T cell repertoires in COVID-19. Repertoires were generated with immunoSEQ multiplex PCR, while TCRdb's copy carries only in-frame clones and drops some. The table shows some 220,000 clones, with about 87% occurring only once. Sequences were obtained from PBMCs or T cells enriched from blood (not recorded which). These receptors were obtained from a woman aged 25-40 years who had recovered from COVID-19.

The CDR3 coding sequence is TGTGCCAGCAGCCCGTTAGTAGGGGAAGGAGAGACCCAGTACTTC. Protein product: CASSPLVGEGETQYF. This rearrangement joins TRBV9 to TRBJ2-5; perhaps TRBD1 as D (5 bases). V was cut by 4 bases and J by 4 bases, with 17 bases left in between. The germline V gene encodes CDR1 SGDLS and CDR2 YYNGEE. This CDR3 spans 15 amino acids.

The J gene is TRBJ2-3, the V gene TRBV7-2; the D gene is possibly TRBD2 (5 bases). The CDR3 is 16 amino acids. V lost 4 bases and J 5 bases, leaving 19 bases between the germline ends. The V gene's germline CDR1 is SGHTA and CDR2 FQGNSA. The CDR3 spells CASSSRLRGGIDTQYF. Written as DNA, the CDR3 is TGTGCCAGCAGCTCCCGATTGAGAGGAGGAATAGATACGCAGTATTTT.

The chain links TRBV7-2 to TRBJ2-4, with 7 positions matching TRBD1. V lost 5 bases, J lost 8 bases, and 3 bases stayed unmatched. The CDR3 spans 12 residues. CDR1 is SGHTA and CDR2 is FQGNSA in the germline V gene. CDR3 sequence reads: CASSEQGDIQYF. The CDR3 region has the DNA TGTGCCAGCAGCGAGCAGGGGGACATTCAGTACTTC.

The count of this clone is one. CDR3 in amino acids: CASSFDSYNEQFF. As DNA, the CDR3 is TGCGCCAGCAGCTTCGACAGCTACAATGAGCAGTTCTTC. The chain uses TRBV5-1 and TRBJ2-1, with D perhaps matching TRBD1 (5 bases). This CDR3 is 13 amino acids long. The germline CDR1 and CDR2 sequences are SGHRS and YFSETQ. With 2 bases removed from V and 3 bases from J, the gap between germline ends came to 6 bases.

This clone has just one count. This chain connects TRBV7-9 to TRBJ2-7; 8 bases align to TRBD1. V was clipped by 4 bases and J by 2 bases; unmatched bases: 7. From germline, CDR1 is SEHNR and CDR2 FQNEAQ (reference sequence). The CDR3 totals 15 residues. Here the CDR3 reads CASSSDRDRTYEQYF. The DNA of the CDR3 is TGTGCCAGCAGCTCGGACCGGGACAGGACCTACGAGCAGTACTTC.

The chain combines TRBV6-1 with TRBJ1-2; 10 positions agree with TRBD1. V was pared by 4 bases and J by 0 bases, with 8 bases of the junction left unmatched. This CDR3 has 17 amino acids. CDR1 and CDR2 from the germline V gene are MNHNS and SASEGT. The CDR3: CASSVRDRGHTNYGYTF. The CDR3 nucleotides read TGTGCCAGCAGTGTCCGGGACAGGGGCCACACTAACTATGGCTACACCTTC.

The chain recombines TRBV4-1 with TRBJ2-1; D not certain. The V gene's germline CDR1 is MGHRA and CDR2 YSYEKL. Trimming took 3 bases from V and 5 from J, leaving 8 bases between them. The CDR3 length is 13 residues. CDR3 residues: CASSQFSNNEQFF. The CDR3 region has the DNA TGCGCCAGCAGCCAGTTTAGCAACAATGAGCAGTTCTTC.

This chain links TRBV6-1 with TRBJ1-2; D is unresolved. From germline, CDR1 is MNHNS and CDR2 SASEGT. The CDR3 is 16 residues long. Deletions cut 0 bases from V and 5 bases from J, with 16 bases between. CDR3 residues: CASSEAGGSAGYGYTF. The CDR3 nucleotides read TGTGCCAGCAGTGAAGCTGGTGGATCAGCCGGGTATGGCTACACCTTC.

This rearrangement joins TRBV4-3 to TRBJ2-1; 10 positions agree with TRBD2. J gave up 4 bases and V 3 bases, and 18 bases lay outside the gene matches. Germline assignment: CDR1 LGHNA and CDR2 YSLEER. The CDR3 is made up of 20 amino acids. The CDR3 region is CASSQSQEPELAGFYNEQFF. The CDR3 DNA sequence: TGCGCCAGCAGCCAGAGCCAAGAGCCGGAACTAGCGGGGTTTTACAATGAGCAGTTCTTC.

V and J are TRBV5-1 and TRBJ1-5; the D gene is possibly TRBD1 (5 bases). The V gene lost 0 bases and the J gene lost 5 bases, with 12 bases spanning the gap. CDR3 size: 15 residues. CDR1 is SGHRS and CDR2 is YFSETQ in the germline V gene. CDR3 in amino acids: CASSLDPGLYQPQHF. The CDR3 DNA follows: TGCGCCAGCAGCTTGGATCCAGGGCTTTATCAGCCCCAGCATTTT.